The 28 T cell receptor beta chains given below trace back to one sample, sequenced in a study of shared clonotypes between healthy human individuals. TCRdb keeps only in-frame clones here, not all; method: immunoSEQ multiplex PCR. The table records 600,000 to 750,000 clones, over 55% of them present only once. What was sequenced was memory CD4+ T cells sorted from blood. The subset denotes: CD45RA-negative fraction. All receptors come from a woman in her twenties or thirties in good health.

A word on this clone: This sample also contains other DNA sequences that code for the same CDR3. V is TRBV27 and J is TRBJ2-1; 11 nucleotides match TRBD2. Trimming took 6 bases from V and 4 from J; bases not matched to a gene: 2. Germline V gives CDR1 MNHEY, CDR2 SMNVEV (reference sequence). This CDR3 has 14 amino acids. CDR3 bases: TGTGCCAGCAGAACTAGCGGGAGATACAATGAGCAGTTCTTC. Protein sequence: CASRTSGRYNEQFF.

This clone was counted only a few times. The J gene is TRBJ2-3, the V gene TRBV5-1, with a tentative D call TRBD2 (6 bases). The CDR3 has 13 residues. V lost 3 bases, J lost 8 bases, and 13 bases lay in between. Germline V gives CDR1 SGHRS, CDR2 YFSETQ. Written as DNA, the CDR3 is TGCGCCAGCAGCTCGGTGGGAGGACCTACGCAGTATTTT. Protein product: CASSSVGGPTQYF.

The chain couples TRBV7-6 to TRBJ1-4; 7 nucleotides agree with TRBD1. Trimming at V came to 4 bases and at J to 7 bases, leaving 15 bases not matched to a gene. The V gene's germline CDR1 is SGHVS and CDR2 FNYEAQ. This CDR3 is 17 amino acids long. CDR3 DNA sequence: TGTGCCAGCAGCTCATATCAAAGGGGGCCGAGGGGTGAAAAACTGTTTTTT. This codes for CASSSYQRGPRGEKLFF.

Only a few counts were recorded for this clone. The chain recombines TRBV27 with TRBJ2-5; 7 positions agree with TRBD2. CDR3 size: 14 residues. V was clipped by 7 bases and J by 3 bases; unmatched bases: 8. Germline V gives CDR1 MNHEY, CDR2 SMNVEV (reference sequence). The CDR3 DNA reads TGTGCCAGCACGCCTAGCGGTAACGAAGAGACCCAGTACTTC. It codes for CASTPSGNEETQYF.

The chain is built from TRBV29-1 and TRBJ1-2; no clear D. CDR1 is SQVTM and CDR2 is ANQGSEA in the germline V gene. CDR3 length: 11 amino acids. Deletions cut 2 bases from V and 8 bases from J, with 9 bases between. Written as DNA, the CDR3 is TGCAGCGTTGAATCCGGCGGAGGCTACACCTTC. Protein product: CSVESGGGYTF.

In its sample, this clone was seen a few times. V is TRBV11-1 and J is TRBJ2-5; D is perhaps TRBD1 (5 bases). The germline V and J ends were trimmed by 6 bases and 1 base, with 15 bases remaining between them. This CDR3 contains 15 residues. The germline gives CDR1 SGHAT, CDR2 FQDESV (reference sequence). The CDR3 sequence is CASRTTLGVQETQYF. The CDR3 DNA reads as TGTGCCAGCAGGACGACGCTAGGGGTCCAAGAGACCCAGTACTTC.

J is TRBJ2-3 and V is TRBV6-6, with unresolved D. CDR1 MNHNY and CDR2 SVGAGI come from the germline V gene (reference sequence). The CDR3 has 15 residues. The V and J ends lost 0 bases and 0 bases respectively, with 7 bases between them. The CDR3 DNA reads TGTGCCAGCAGTTACTCAAGAGGAAGCACAGATACGCAGTATTTT. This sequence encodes CASSYSRGSTDTQYF.

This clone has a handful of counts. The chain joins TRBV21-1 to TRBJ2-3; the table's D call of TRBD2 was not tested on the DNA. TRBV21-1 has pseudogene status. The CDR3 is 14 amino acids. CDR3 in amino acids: CASSLGGVQDTQYF. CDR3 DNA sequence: TGTGCCAGCAGCCTCGGCGGGGTTCAAGATACGCAGTATTTT.

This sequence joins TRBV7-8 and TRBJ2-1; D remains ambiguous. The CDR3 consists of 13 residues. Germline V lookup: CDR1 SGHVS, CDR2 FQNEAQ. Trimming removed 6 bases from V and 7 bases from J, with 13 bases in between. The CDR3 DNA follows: TGTGCCAGCAGTCGAAGGCTAGGAAATGAGCAGTTCTTC. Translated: CASSRRLGNEQFF.

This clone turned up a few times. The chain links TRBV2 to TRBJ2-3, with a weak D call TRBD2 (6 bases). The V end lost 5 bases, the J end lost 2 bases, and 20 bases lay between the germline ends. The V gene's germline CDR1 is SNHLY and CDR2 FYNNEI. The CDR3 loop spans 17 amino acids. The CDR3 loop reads CASSWDSTWTSTDTQYF. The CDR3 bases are TGTGCCAGCAGTTGGGACTCCACGTGGACCTCCACAGATACGCAGTATTTT.

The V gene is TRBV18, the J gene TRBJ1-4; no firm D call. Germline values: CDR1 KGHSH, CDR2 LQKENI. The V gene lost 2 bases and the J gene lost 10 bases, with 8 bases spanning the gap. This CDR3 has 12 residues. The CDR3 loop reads CASSPDPGKLFF. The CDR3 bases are TGTGCCAGCTCACCAGATCCAGGAAAACTGTTTTTT. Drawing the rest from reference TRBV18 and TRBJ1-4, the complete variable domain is NAGVMQNPRHLVRRRGQEARLRCSPMKGHSHVYWYRQLPEEGLKFMVYLQKENIIDESGMPKERFSAEFPKEGPSILRIQQVVRGDSAAYFCASSPDPGKLFFGSGTQLSVL.

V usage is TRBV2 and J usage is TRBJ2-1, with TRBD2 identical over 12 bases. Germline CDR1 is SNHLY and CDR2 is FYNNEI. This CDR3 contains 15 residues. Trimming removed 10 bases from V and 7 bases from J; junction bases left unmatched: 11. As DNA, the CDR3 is TGTGCCACCGCCCTAGCGGGAGGGCCGGGTAATGAGCAGTTCTTC. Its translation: CATALAGGPGNEQFF.

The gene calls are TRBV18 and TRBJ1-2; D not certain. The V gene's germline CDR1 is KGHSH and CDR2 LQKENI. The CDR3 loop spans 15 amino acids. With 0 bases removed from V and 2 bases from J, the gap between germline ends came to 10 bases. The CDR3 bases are TGTGCCAGCTCACCACCGACGTCCCAGAACTATGGCTACACCTTC. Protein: CASSPPTSQNYGYTF.

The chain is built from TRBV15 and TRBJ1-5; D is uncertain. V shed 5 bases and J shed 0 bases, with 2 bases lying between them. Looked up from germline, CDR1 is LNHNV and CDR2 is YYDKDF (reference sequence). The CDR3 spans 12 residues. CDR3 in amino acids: CATSYSNQPQHF. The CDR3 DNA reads TGTGCCACCAGCTATAGCAATCAGCCCCAGCATTTT.

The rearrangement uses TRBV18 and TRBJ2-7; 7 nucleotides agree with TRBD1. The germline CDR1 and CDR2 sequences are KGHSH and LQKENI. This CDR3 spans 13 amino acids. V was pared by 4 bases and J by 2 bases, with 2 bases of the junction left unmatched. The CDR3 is CASSQGATYEQYF. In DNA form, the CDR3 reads TGTGCCAGCTCACAGGGGGCCACCTACGAGCAGTACTTC.

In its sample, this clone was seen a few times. The DNA for the CDR3 is TGTGCCAGCAGCGTAGGCACTACCTATGGCTACACCTTC. Encoded protein: CASSVGTTYGYTF. The V and J genes are TRBV9 and TRBJ1-2, with D uncertain. In germline, CDR1 is SGDLS, CDR2 YYNGEE. V gave up 0 bases and J gave up 4 bases, with 7 bases separating them. This CDR3 is 13 amino acids long.

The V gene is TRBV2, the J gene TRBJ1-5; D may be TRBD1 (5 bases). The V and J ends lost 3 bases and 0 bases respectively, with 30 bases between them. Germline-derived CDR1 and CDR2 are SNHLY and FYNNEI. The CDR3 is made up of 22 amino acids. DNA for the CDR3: TGTGCCAGCAGTGAGGGGGAATGGGGCAGATTATCCGCTACCGCTAGCAATCAGCCCCAGCATTTT. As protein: CASSEGEWGRLSATASNQPQHF.

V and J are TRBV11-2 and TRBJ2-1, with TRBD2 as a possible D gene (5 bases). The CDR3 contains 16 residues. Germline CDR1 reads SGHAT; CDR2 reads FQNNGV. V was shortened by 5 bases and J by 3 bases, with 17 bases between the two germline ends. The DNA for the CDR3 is TGTGCCAGCAGCGCCCAAGCGGTCGGGCTCTACAATGAGCAGTTCTTC. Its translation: CASSAQAVGLYNEQFF.

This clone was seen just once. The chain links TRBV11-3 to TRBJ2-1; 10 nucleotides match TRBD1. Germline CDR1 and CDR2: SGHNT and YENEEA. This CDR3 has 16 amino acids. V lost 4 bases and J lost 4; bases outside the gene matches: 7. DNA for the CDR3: TGTGCCAGCAGCTCGTCCAGGGACAGGGGTTACAATGAGCAGTTCTTC. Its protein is CASSSSRDRGYNEQFF.

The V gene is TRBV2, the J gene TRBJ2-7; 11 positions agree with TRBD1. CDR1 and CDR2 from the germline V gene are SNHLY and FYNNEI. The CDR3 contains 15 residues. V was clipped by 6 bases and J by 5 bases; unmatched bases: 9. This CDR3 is CASSPDRTGGHEQYF. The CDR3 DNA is TGTGCCAGCAGCCCAGATCGGACAGGGGGCCACGAGCAGTACTTC.

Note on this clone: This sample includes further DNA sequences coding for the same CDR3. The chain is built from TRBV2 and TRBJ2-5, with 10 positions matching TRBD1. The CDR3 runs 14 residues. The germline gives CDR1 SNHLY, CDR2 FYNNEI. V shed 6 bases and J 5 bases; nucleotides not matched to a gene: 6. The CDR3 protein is CASSRDRGVETQYF. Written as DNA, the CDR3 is TGTGCCAGCAGCCGGGACAGGGGTGTCGAGACCCAGTACTTC. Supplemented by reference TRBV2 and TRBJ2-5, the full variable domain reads EPEVTQTPSHQVTQMGQEVILRCVPISNHLYFYWYRQILGQKVEFLVSFYNNEISEKSEIFDDQFSVERPDGSNFTLKIRSTKLEDSAMYFCASSRDRGVETQYFGPGTRLLVL.

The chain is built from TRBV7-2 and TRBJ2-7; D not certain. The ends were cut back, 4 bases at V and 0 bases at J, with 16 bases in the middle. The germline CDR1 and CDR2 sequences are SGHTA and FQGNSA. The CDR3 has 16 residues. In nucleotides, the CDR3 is TGTGCCAGCAGCTCCGAGCTACGCGCCAGCTCCTACGAGCAGTACTTC. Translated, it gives CASSSELRASSYEQYF.

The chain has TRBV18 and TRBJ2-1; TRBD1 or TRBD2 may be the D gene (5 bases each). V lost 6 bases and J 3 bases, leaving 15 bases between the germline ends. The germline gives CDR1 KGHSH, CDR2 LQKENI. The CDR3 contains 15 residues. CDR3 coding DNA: TGTGCCAGCTCCCTTGGGCAGGGAGTCTACAATGAGCAGTTCTTC. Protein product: CASSLGQGVYNEQFF.

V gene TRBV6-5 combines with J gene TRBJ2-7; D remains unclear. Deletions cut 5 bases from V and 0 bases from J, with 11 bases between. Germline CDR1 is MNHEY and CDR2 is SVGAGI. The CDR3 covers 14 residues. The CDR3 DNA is TGTGCCAGCAGTCAAGCCCGGAGCTCCTACGAGCAGTACTTC. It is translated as CASSQARSSYEQYF.

The CDR3: CASSSSGRSYNEQFF. The DNA of the CDR3 is TGTGCCAGCAGCTCTAGCGGGAGATCTTACAATGAGCAGTTCTTC. The chain joins TRBV7-2 to TRBJ2-1; 10 bases line up with TRBD2. Germline CDR1 and CDR2: SGHTA and FQGNSA. The CDR3 sequence is 15 residues long. V shed 4 bases and J 4 bases; nucleotides not matched to a gene: 4.

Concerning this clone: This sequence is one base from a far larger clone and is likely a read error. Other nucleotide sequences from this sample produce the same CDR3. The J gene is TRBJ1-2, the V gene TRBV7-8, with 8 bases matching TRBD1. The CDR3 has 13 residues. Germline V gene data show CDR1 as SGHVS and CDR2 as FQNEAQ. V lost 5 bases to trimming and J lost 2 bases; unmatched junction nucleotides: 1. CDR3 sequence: CASSRDRNYGYTF. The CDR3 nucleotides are TGTGCCAGCAGCCGGGACAGGAACTATGGCTACACCTTC.

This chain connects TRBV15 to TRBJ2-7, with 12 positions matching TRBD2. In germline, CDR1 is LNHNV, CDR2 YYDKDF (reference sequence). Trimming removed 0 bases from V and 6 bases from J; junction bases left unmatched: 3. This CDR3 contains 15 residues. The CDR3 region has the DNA TGTGCCACCAGCAGAGATCAACTAGCGGGAGGCGAGCAGTACTTC. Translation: CATSRDQLAGGEQYF.

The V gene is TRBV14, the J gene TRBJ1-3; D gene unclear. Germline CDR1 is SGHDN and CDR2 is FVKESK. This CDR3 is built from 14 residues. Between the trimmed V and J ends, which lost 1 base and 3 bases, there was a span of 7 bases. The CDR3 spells CASSQAIFGNTIYF. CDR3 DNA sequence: TGTGCCAGCAGCCAAGCGATATTTGGAAACACCATATATTTT.